These T cell receptor beta chains were read from a single sample in a study of early T cells in non-severe SARS-CoV-2 infection. TCRdb redid the calling of the 5' RACE reads with MiXCR, one entry per CDR3 protein. This sample has tens of thousands of distinct CDR3 sequences, with over 3.5% found just once. Sequenced sample: whole blood. The receptors were gathered from an adult who was a healthcare worker with PCR-confirmed SARS-CoV-2 infection or an uninfected control (not recorded which). Each CDR3 is given with its conserved first and last residue. D genes are given only for firm matches. Clone size is given for some rows only: seen once, a few or many times, or a class if the clone is expanded.

>TRBJ2-3|few|TRBV7-9|-
TGTGCCAGCAGCTCATGGGAGAGGGGAGATACGCAGTATTTT
CASSSWERGDTQYF
>TRBJ2-5|-|TRBV29-1|-
TGCAGCGTTGAAGGTCGAGACACCGACTGGAAGACCCAGTACTTC
CSVEGRDTDWKTQYF
>TRBJ2-1|many|TRBV7-2|TRBD2
TGTGCCAGCAGCGCAAACGGGCGCGGGGGGGCATATGAGCAGTTCTTC
CASSANGRGGAYEQFF
>TRBJ1-3|many|TRBV20-1|-
TGCAGTGCTAGAAGGTTCTCTGGAAACACCATATATTTT
CSARRFSGNTIYF
>TRBJ2-3|few|TRBV9|TRBD2
TGTGCCAGCAGCGTAGAACTAGCGGGGGGCATGGGGTACACAGATACGCAGTATTTT
CASSVELAGGMGYTDTQYF
>TRBJ1-1|-|TRBV6-1|-
TGTGCCAGCAGTGAAGTTCTGTGGGCTTTCTTT
CASSEVLWAFF
>TRBJ1-5|-|TRBV19|TRBD1
TGTGCCAGTAGTATGGGGACAGGGGGGCCTAATCAGCCCCAGCATTTT
CASSMGTGGPNQPQHF
>TRBJ2-7|-|TRBV3-1|-
TGTGCCAGCAGCCAAGCTCTTTACGAGCAGTACTTC
CASSQALYEQYF
>TRBJ1-1|many|TRBV30|-
TGTGCCTGGACCCTGGGGCAGGGAATGGGCACTGAAGCTTTCTTT
CAWTLGQGMGTEAFF
>TRBJ1-4|few|TRBV30|-
TGTGCCTGGAGAGGGGCTCCCCATGAAAAACTGTTTTTT
CAWRGAPHEKLFF
>TRBJ2-2|-|TRBV19|TRBD2
TGTGCCAGTAGACTAGCGACGAACACCGGGGAGCTGTTTTTT
CASRLATNTGELFF